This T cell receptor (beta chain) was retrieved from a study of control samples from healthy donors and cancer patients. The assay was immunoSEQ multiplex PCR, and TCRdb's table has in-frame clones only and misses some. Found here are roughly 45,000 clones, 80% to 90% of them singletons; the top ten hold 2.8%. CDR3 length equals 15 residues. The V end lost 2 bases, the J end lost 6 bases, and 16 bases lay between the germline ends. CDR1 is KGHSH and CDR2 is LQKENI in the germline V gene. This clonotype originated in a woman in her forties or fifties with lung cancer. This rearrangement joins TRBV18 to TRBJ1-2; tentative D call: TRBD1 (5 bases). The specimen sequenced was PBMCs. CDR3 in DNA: TGTGCCAGCTCACCATCGGGGGGAAACTGGGATGGCTACACCTTC. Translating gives CASSPSGGNWDGYTF.